Listed here are 15 T cell receptor beta chains from one sample, sequenced in a study of T cell responses to AZD1222 COVID-19 vaccine. Measured with immunoSEQ multiplex PCR; TCRdb has only the in-frame clones, and not every one. The profile shows about 90,000 clones, roughly 89% of them singletons. Material: peripheral blood, obtained on day 0 of MenACWY control vaccination. Receptor source: an adult in good health.

This clone has just one count. This chain connects TRBV19 to TRBJ2-1, with 9 bases matching TRBD2. The CDR3 is made up of 14 amino acids. The ends lost 4 bases at V and 4 bases at J; junction bases unmatched: 2. CDR1 LNHDA and CDR2 SQIVND come from the germline V gene (reference sequence). The CDR3 sequence is CASSSGGVYNEQFF. Written as DNA, the CDR3 is TGTGCCAGTAGTAGCGGGGGGGTATACAATGAGCAGTTCTTC.

V gene TRBV6-1 combines with J gene TRBJ2-3; TRBD1 aligns across 8 bases. Germline assignment: CDR1 MNHNS and CDR2 SASEGT. CDR3 length equals 18 residues. V was clipped by 4 bases and J by 0 bases; unmatched bases: 12. CDR3: CASSAGQGLSLSTDTQYF. CDR3 nucleotide sequence: TGTGCCAGCAGTGCCGGACAGGGACTCTCCCTGAGCACAGATACGCAGTATTTT.

The chain couples TRBV5-1 to TRBJ2-1; possibly TRBD2 for D (6 bases). V was pared by 3 bases and J by 5 bases, with 12 bases between. CDR3 length: 14 residues. Germline lookup yields CDR1 SGHRS and CDR2 YFSETQ. Here the CDR3 DNA reads TGCGCCAGCAGCTCCGGGACTTCCGACAATGAGCAGTTCTTC. Translation gives CASSSGTSDNEQFF. The full variable domain, its missing parts supplied by reference TRBV5-1 and TRBJ2-1, is KAGVTQTPRYLIKTRGQQVTLSCSPISGHRSVSWYQQTPGQGLQFLFEYFSETQRNKGNFPGRFSGRQFSNSRSEMNVSTLELGDSALYLCASSSGTSDNEQFFGPGTRLTVL.

The genes are TRBV5-1 and TRBJ2-7; 7 bases agree with TRBD2. The CDR3 loop spans 17 amino acids. Trimming removed 4 bases from V and 2 bases from J; junction bases left unmatched: 15. In germline, CDR1 is SGHRS, CDR2 YFSETQ. The CDR3 sequence: CASSAQLSGGLPYEQYF. CDR3 in DNA: TGCGCCAGCAGCGCGCAACTCTCGGGGGGACTCCCCTACGAGCAGTACTTC.

The chain's CDR3 is CASSLAGTNTGELFF. CDR3 sequence (DNA): TGCGCCAGCAGCTTGGCCGGGACAAATACCGGGGAGCTGTTTTTT. This rearrangement joins TRBV5-1 to TRBJ2-2; D is perhaps TRBD1 (6 bases). Germline CDR1 and CDR2: SGHRS and YFSETQ. Trimming removed 0 bases from V and 5 bases from J, with 11 bases in between. The CDR3 runs 15 residues.

This clone was detected a few times. The chain employs TRBV5-4 and TRBJ1-1; TRBD1 is a possible D gene (5 bases). The CDR3 sequence is 15 residues long. V lost 3 bases to trimming and J lost 0 bases, with 12 bases between them. Germline V gene lookup returns CDR1 SGHNT and CDR2 YYREEE (reference sequence). For the CDR3, the DNA is TGTGCCAGCAGCTCAGCGGGGGGAATGAACACTGAAGCTTTCTTT. It codes for CASSSAGGMNTEAFF.

CDR3 DNA sequence: TGTGCCAGCAGCCCCACCGCCTACGAGCAGTACTTC. Translated, it gives CASSPTAYEQYF. The chain links TRBV12-3 or TRBV12-4 to TRBJ2-7; D unclear. V lost 6 bases and J lost 2, with 8 bases in between. The CDR3 extends over 12 amino acids.

The chain couples TRBV6-5 to TRBJ1-6; 7 nucleotides agree with TRBD1. The CDR3 is 14 amino acids. The V gene's germline CDR1 is MNHEY and CDR2 SVGAGI. The J segment lost 7 bases and the V segment lost 7 bases, leaving 7 bases of the junction unmatched. The CDR3 is CASTLTGRNSPLHF. CDR3 coding DNA: TGTGCCAGCACCTTGACAGGGCGGAATTCACCCCTCCACTTT.

V usage is TRBV19 and J usage is TRBJ1-5, with 9 bases fitting TRBD1. The germline gives CDR1 LNHDA, CDR2 SQIVND (reference sequence). The V and J ends lost 6 bases and 1 base, in that order; junction bases with no gene match: 4. CDR3 length: 15 residues. The CDR3 loop is CASSADRGSNQPQHF. As DNA, the CDR3 is TGTGCCAGTAGCGCCGACAGGGGGAGCAATCAGCCCCAGCATTTT.

The rearrangement joins TRBV3-1 (or the pseudogene TRBV3-2) to TRBJ1-3, with a weak D call TRBD1 (5 bases). This CDR3 is built from 14 residues. CDR1 LGHDT and CDR2 YNNKEL come from the germline V gene (reference sequence). V dropped 5 bases and J dropped 4 bases, with 12 bases sitting between them. The CDR3 DNA follows: TGTGCCAGCAGCATCCAGGGATCCGGAAACACCATATATTTT. Its translation: CASSIQGSGNTIYF.

The rearrangement joins TRBV6-5 to TRBJ1-6, with a tentative D call TRBD1 (5 bases). Germline V gene sequence: CDR1 MNHEY, CDR2 SVGAGI. This CDR3 is 13 amino acids long. V lost 8 bases, J lost 10 bases, and 15 bases lay in between. The CDR3 DNA reads as TGTGCCAGCGGAAGGGACCGAGGCTCACCCCTCCACTTT. Its translation: CASGRDRGSPLHF.

The rearrangement uses TRBV18 and TRBJ2-7, with 13 bases aligning to TRBD2. Germline lookup yields CDR1 KGHSH and CDR2 LQKENI. Trimming cost V 5 bases and J 2 bases; bases outside gene matches: 3. The CDR3 totals 15 residues. The CDR3 spells CASSVTSGGAYEQYF. CDR3 sequence (DNA): TGTGCCAGCTCAGTAACTAGCGGGGGGGCCTACGAGCAGTACTTC.

The gene calls are TRBV6-1 and TRBJ1-5, with 10 nucleotides matching TRBD1. Per germline, CDR1 MNHNS and CDR2 SASEGT. CDR3 length equals 16 residues. With V trimmed by 4 bases and J by 4 bases, 7 bases remained unmatched. The CDR3 sequence: CASSGFPGQGNQPQHF. The CDR3 nucleotides are TGTGCCAGCAGTGGCTTCCCGGGACAGGGGAATCAGCCCCAGCATTTT.

The V call is TRBV18, the J call TRBJ2-4; D is ambiguous. Germline-derived CDR1 and CDR2 are KGHSH and LQKENI. The CDR3 is 13 residues long. V was cut by 8 bases and J by 5 bases, with 13 bases left in between. DNA for the CDR3: TGTGCCAGCGCGCTAGGCATCCAAAACATTCAGTACTTC. The encoded protein is CASALGIQNIQYF.

This clone was seen a single time. The chain couples TRBV28 to TRBJ2-5, with D possibly being TRBD1 (5 bases). V lost 2 bases, J lost 2 bases, and 9 bases lay in between. Germline loops: CDR1 MDHEN, CDR2 SYDVKM. CDR3 length equals 14 residues. CDR3 amino acids: CASSLSQGQETQYF. The CDR3 region has the DNA TGTGCCAGCAGTTTAAGCCAGGGTCAAGAGACCCAGTACTTC.